These T cell receptor beta chains were read from a single sample in a study of T cells in Graves' hyperthyroidism and ophthalmopathy. A single record per CDR3 protein comes from TCRdb applying MiXCR to the multiplex PCR reads. The table records 700,000 or so distinct CDR3 sequences, around 13% of them present only once. Sequencing was performed on blood. These receptors were collected from a woman aged 50 to 60 with Graves' ophthalmopathy. Both conserved end residues are part of each CDR3.

v_call,j_call,cdr3_aa
TRBV2,TRBJ2-7,CASRGDDYEQYF
TRBV28,TRBJ1-1,CASSLGRGAMNTEAFF
TRBV6-1,TRBJ2-7,CASSVSGNQAYEQYF
TRBV7-2,TRBJ1-4,CASSFDRARGEKLFF
TRBV29-1,TRBJ1-4,CSVEGQGNEKLFF
TRBV12-3/TRBV12-4,TRBJ1-3,CATGTDGNTIYF
TRBV7-2,TRBJ2-3,CASSDRTDTQYF
TRBV4-1,TRBJ2-1,CASSQIGLGTRKFF
TRBV5-1,TRBJ2-3,CASSTTGTEALTDTQYF
TRBV11-2,TRBJ2-3,CASSLGVSPSTDTQYF
TRBV28,TRBJ2-1,CASRSRRISNEQFF
TRBV7-9,TRBJ1-1,CASSFTGGGTEAFF
TRBV7-9,TRBJ2-7,CASRSGTAPYEQYF
TRBV11-2,TRBJ2-1,CASSLDGLGGSYNEQFF
TRBV2,TRBJ2-6,CASSQGSGANVLTF
TRBV20-1,TRBJ2-1,CSARGASGSYNEQFF
TRBV19,TRBJ2-7,CASQGAGSWEQYF
TRBV27,TRBJ2-1,CASSLSSGNEQLF
TRBV5-1,TRBJ2-7,CASSSGTSLDDEQYF
TRBV28,TRBJ2-7,CASRDWTRSYEQYF
TRBV20-1,TRBJ2-1,CSASKSHNEQFF
TRBV2,TRBJ2-6,CASSEQSGANVLTF
TRBV7-2,TRBJ2-2,CASSLVATGASGELFF
TRBV28,TRBJ2-7,CASKPGRGPYEQYF
TRBV30,TRBJ2-7,CAWDGTGESYEQYF
TRBV10-3,TRBJ2-7,CAIRPGTSGRPNSYEQYF
TRBV11-3,TRBJ2-2,CASSLVGTSITGELFF
TRBV20-1,TRBJ1-1,CSANEVNTEAFF